A single sample is the source of the 29 T cell receptor beta chains below, sequenced in a study of T cell responses to AZD1222 COVID-19 vaccine. Some clones are missing from TCRdb's copy, which holds only in-frame ones; the method was immunoSEQ multiplex PCR. The sample shows 70,000 to 85,000 clones, around 86% of them seen only once. The input for sequencing was peripheral blood, taken on day 0 of AZD1222 vaccination. The receptor set was obtained from an adult in good health.

This sequence joins TRBV6-4 and TRBJ2-1; 10 bases are shared with TRBD2. The CDR3 sequence is 15 residues long. The germline V gene has CDR1 MRHNA and CDR2 SNTAGT. Trimming at V came to 2 bases and at J to 7 bases, leaving 5 bases not matched to a gene. CDR3 nucleotide sequence: TGTGCCAGCAGTGACGAAGCGGGGGGGCATAATGAGCAGTTCTTC. Amino acid sequence: CASSDEAGGHNEQFF.

V usage is TRBV9 and J usage is TRBJ1-4, with 9 bases aligning to TRBD1. Germline V CDR1 and CDR2: SGDLS, YYNGEE. The CDR3 contains 15 residues. Unmatched junction bases numbered 9, after V lost 4 bases and J lost 8 bases. The DNA for the CDR3 is TGTGCCAGCAGCCTTACCGGGACAGGGCACGAAAAACTGTTTTTT. Protein: CASSLTGTGHEKLFF.

The rearrangement uses TRBV7-9 and TRBJ2-5; TRBD2 is a possible D gene (5 bases). V was shortened by 6 bases and J by 1 base, with 15 bases between the two germline ends. The CDR3 length is 15 residues. Looked up from germline, CDR1 is SEHNR and CDR2 is FQNEAQ (reference sequence). This CDR3 is CASSSTVGAQETQYF. The CDR3 DNA follows: TGTGCCAGCAGTTCCACAGTGGGAGCCCAAGAGACCCAGTACTTC.

V is TRBV19 and J is TRBJ1-1; TRBD1 might be the D (5 bases). The ends were cut back, 8 bases at V and 0 bases at J, with 7 bases in the middle. CDR3 size: 12 residues. CDR1 is LNHDA, CDR2 SQIVND, per germline (reference sequence). The chain's CDR3 is CASWGLNTEAFF. The CDR3 DNA sequence: TGTGCCAGTTGGGGGTTGAACACTGAAGCTTTCTTT.

This chain joins TRBV7-9 and TRBJ2-1; D call uncertain. V lost 3 bases, J lost 6 bases, and 9 bases lay in between. From germline, CDR1 is SEHNR and CDR2 FQNEAQ (reference sequence). There are 13 residues in the CDR3. The CDR3 region is CASSLVGINEQFF. The CDR3 nucleotides are TGTGCCAGCAGCTTGGTTGGGATCAATGAGCAGTTCTTC.

V and J are TRBV25-1 and TRBJ2-7; D might be TRBD2 (5 bases). Germline CDR1 MGHDK, CDR2 SYGVNS. Trimming took off 0 bases at V and 5 bases at J, with 11 bases between the two ends. The CDR3 covers 14 residues. Here the CDR3 reads CASSEYTSVDEQYF. The CDR3 region has the DNA TGTGCCAGCAGTGAATACACTAGTGTGGACGAGCAGTACTTC.

The V call is TRBV6-4, the J call TRBJ1-1; D is ambiguous. Per the germline V gene, CDR1 is MRHNA and CDR2 is SNTAGT. V lost 2 bases and J 1 base, leaving 8 bases between the germline ends. This CDR3 contains 14 residues. The CDR3 coding sequence is TGTGCCAGCAGTGACCCTCCAGCGAACACTGAAGCTTTCTTT. It is translated as CASSDPPANTEAFF.

The genes are TRBV27 and TRBJ2-2; TRBD1 agrees at 7 bases. The CDR3 covers 14 residues. Germline CDR1 and CDR2: MNHEY and SMNVEV (reference sequence). Losses at the gene ends were 5 bases for V and 7 bases for J; bases not matched to a gene: 7. In DNA form, the CDR3 reads TGTGCCAGCAGTATAGTCAGGGGGAACGGGGAGCTGTTTTTT. Translated: CASSIVRGNGELFF.

The chain carries TRBV6-5 and TRBJ2-7; possible D gene TRBD1, 6 bases. CDR3 length equals 14 residues. Germline loops: CDR1 MNHEY, CDR2 SVGAGI. Trimming stripped 5 bases from V and 5 bases from J, with 16 bases between. The CDR3 bases are TGTGCCAGCAGTCAAAACAGGGTCGCGGACGAGCAGTACTTC. Protein: CASSQNRVADEQYF.

This sequence joins TRBV27 and TRBJ2-1; D is possibly TRBD1 (5 bases). This CDR3 has 13 amino acids. The germline gives CDR1 MNHEY, CDR2 SMNVEV (reference sequence). V was cut by 4 bases and J by 10 bases, with 14 bases left in between. The CDR3 DNA is TGTGCCAGCAGTTGGGGCCGGATGAGGGAGCAGTTCTTC. Translation gives CASSWGRMREQFF.

V gene TRBV4-1 combines with J gene TRBJ2-1, with TRBD1 matching over 7 bases. Trimming at V came to 0 bases and at J to 4 bases, leaving 12 bases not matched to a gene. Germline CDR1 and CDR2: MGHRA and YSYEKL. This CDR3 has 18 residues. The CDR3 DNA is TGCGCCAGCAGCCAAGACTCACATCCGGGACAGCTGTACAATGAGCAGTTCTTC. As protein: CASSQDSHPGQLYNEQFF.

This rearrangement joins TRBV19 to TRBJ2-2, with D uncertain. The CDR3 has 14 amino acids. The V gene lost 3 bases and the J gene lost 4 bases, with 9 bases spanning the gap. The germline V gene encodes CDR1 LNHDA and CDR2 SQIVND (reference sequence). In nucleotides, the CDR3 is TGTGCCAGTAGTATCCTTCTCGGCACCGGGGAGCTGTTTTTT. This sequence encodes CASSILLGTGELFF.

There are a few counts of this clone. CDR3 DNA sequence: TGTGCCAGCAGTTTTATGGGACAGGGAAGACGCCAGCATTTT. Its protein product is CASSFMGQGRRQHF. This rearrangement joins TRBV28 to TRBJ1-5; 9 nucleotides match TRBD1. The V gene end was trimmed by 3 bases and the J gene end by 12 bases; junction bases not matched to a gene: 9. The CDR3 covers 14 residues. Per the germline V gene, CDR1 is MDHEN and CDR2 is SYDVKM.

This clone was detected only once. The CDR3 DNA reads TGCGCCAGCAGCCAAGGGGACAGCGATAATGAAAAACTGTTTTTT. Its translation: CASSQGDSDNEKLFF. The rearrangement links TRBV4-3 to TRBJ1-4; 7 nucleotides line up with TRBD1. Losses at the gene ends were 1 base for V and 4 bases for J; bases not matched to a gene: 3. Per the germline V gene, CDR1 is LGHNA and CDR2 is YSLEER. The CDR3 is made up of 15 amino acids.

This chain connects TRBV29-1 to TRBJ2-3, with 9 bases lining up with TRBD2. The CDR3 contains 16 residues. Trimming took 3 bases from V and 5 from J; bases not matched to a gene: 12. Germline V gives CDR1 SQVTM, CDR2 ANQGSEA. The CDR3 region is CSVDQGGRASEDTQYF. CDR3 coding DNA: TGCAGCGTTGACCAAGGCGGGAGGGCCAGTGAAGATACGCAGTATTTT.

The chain is built from TRBV30 and TRBJ2-2; 8 bases are shared with TRBD1. V was pared by 6 bases and J by 6 bases, with 9 bases of the junction left unmatched. This CDR3 has 14 residues. CDR1 GTSNPN and CDR2 SVGIG come from the germline V gene (reference sequence). CDR3 residues: CACERTGWAGELFF. CDR3 DNA sequence: TGTGCCTGCGAGCGGACAGGGTGGGCCGGGGAGCTGTTTTTT.

The chain carries TRBV4-1 and TRBJ2-1, with a tentative D call TRBD2 (5 bases). Trimming removed 2 bases from V and 9 bases from J, with 23 bases in between. The CDR3 contains 17 residues. In germline, CDR1 is MGHRA, CDR2 YSYEKL. CDR3 residues: CASSQKSPPFVEVEQFF. The CDR3 nucleotides are TGCGCCAGCAGCCAAAAGTCCCCGCCGTTCGTGGAGGTTGAGCAGTTCTTC.

By its share, this clone is medium-sized. The chain uses TRBV29-1 and TRBJ1-2; the D gene is possibly TRBD1 (5 bases). V lost 3 bases, J lost 4 bases, and 12 bases lay in between. From germline, CDR1 is SQVTM and CDR2 ANQGSEA. This CDR3 comprises 13 residues. The CDR3 reads CSVESGTGYGYTF. In DNA, the CDR3 is TGCAGCGTTGAGTCAGGGACTGGCTATGGCTACACCTTC.

The rearrangement uses TRBV27 and TRBJ1-2; TRBD1 aligns across 7 bases. V shed 5 bases, J shed 4 bases, and the junction held 10 bases outside the gene matches. CDR1 MNHEY and CDR2 SMNVEV come from the germline V gene (reference sequence). This CDR3 has 15 residues. The DNA for the CDR3 is TGTGCCAGCAGTCCCCGCCCAGGGGGGGCCTATGGCTACACCTTC. Its translation: CASSPRPGGAYGYTF.

This chain connects TRBV28 to TRBJ1-2; possible D gene TRBD1, 5 bases. V shed 5 bases and J shed 4 bases, with 17 bases lying between them. The germline gives CDR1 MDHEN, CDR2 SYDVKM. This CDR3 is 15 amino acids long. CDR3 DNA: TGTGCCAGCAGTCCGCCGGGACGGACGAGCTATGGCTACACCTTC. Translated: CASSPPGRTSYGYTF.

V and J are TRBV2 and TRBJ1-2, with TRBD1 identical over 8 bases. CDR3 length: 15 residues. V shed 6 bases, J shed 2 bases, and the junction held 8 bases outside the gene matches. In germline, CDR1 is SNHLY, CDR2 FYNNEI. CDR3 sequence (DNA): TGTGCCAGCAGCGCTGGACAGGGCGGGAACTATGGCTACACCTTC. Encoded protein: CASSAGQGGNYGYTF.

V and J are TRBV4-3 and TRBJ2-7; D call uncertain. This CDR3 contains 14 residues. The germline V gene has CDR1 LGHNA and CDR2 YSLEER. V was shortened by 0 bases and J by 6 bases, with 12 bases between the two germline ends. CDR3 in amino acids: CASSQETLGSEQYF. Here the CDR3 DNA reads TGCGCCAGCAGCCAAGAGACCCTTGGCTCCGAGCAGTACTTC.

The rearrangement uses TRBV29-1 and TRBJ2-1; possibly TRBD1 or TRBD2 for D (7 bases each). The V end was cut by 5 bases, the J end by 0 bases, with 35 bases between. CDR3 length: 22 amino acids. Germline values: CDR1 SQVTM, CDR2 ANQGSEA. The CDR3, as DNA: TGCAGCGTTTCGAAGTGGGACAGCTTCCTCGGGGCTAGCGGACGCTCCTACAATGAGCAGTTCTTC. It is translated as CSVSKWDSFLGASGRSYNEQFF.

This sequence joins TRBV3-1 (or the pseudogene TRBV3-2) and TRBJ2-7; D possibly corresponds to TRBD1 (5 bases). This CDR3 is built from 13 residues. V shed 3 bases and J shed 11 bases, with 17 bases lying between them. Germline loops: CDR1 LGHDT, CDR2 YNNKEL (reference sequence). CDR3 nucleotide sequence: TGTGCCAGCAGCCAGAGGACCTTCAAAGGGGAGTACTTC. Translation: CASSQRTFKGEYF.

V is TRBV7-6 and J is TRBJ1-4; D unresolved. Germline V gives CDR1 SGHVS, CDR2 FNYEAQ. Trimming pared 1 base from V and 5 bases from J, leaving 14 bases between. This CDR3 contains 16 residues. The DNA for the CDR3 is TGTGCCAGCAGCTTAGAACGGGCCTTTGAGAATGAAAAACTGTTTTTT. Amino acid sequence: CASSLERAFENEKLFF. The complete variable domain, with remaining parts taken from reference TRBV7-6 and TRBJ1-4, reads GAGVSQSPRYKVTKRGQDVALRCDPISGHVSLYWYRQALGQGPEFLTYFNYEAQQDKSGLPNDRFSAERPEGSISTLTIQRTEQRDSAMYRCASSLERAFENEKLFFGSGTQLSVL.

V gene TRBV12-3 or TRBV12-4 combines with J gene TRBJ2-7; D possibly matches TRBD1 or TRBD2 (5 bases each). CDR3 length: 11 residues. V lost 6 bases, J lost 2 bases, and 5 bases lay in between. CDR3 sequence: CASRGAYEQYF. CDR3 nucleotides: TGTGCCAGCAGGGGGGCCTACGAGCAGTACTTC.

This chain joins TRBV7-2 and TRBJ2-7, with 8 bases identical to TRBD2. With V trimmed by 4 bases and J by 1 base, 3 bases remained unmatched. The CDR3 is 14 amino acids. The V gene's germline CDR1 is SGHTA and CDR2 FQGNSA. The CDR3 region is CASSWAGGSYEQYF. The CDR3 DNA follows: TGTGCCAGCAGCTGGGCGGGGGGATCCTACGAGCAGTACTTC.

J is TRBJ1-4 and V is TRBV9, with TRBD1 matching over 8 bases. The V segment lost 0 bases and the J segment 7 bases; nucleotides outside the gene matches: 5. There are 15 residues in the CDR3. In germline, CDR1 is SGDLS, CDR2 YYNGEE. The CDR3 sequence is CASSVAGGEGEKLFF. The CDR3 DNA is TGTGCCAGCAGCGTAGCAGGGGGCGAGGGTGAAAAACTGTTTTTT.

V usage is TRBV13 and J usage is TRBJ1-5, with D uncertain. The ends were cut back, 4 bases at V and 1 base at J, with 5 bases in the middle. Per the germline V gene, CDR1 is PRHDT and CDR2 is FYEKMQ (reference sequence). The CDR3 has 13 residues. CDR3 bases: TGTGCCAGCAGCTGGCGGAGCAATCAGCCCCAGCATTTT. Protein: CASSWRSNQPQHF.